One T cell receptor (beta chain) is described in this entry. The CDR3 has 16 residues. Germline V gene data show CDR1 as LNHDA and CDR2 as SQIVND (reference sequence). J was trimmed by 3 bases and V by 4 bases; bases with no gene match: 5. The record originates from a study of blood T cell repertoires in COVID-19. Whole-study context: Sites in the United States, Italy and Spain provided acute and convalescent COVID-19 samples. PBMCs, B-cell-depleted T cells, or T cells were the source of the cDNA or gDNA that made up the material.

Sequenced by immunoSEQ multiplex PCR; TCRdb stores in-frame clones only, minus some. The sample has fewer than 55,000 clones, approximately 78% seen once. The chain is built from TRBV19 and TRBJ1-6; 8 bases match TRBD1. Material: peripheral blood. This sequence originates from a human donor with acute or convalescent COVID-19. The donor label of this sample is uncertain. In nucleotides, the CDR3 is TGTGCCAGTAGTACGACAGGGGCCCTCTATAATTCACCCCTCCACTTT. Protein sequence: CASSTTGALYNSPLHF.